This is a list of T cell receptor beta chains from one sample in a study of cytomegalovirus exposure and HLA in healthy donors. Produced via immunoSEQ multiplex PCR; TCRdb's table is partial and in-frame only. The sample has approximately 140,000 clones, around 65% seen once. Sequencing was performed on PBMCs. All receptors come from a woman in her sixties or seventies in good health and CMV-seronegative. Both conserved end residues are trimmed from each CDR3.

V: TRBV29-1; J: TRBJ2-3; CDR3: SLSPGTDTQY
V: TRBV7-2; J: TRBJ2-5; CDR3: ASSLNKRDQETQY
V: TRBV4-2; J: TRBJ2-3; CDR3: ASSQGTSWQSSTDTQY
V: TRBV19; J: TRBJ2-6; CDR3: ASTRVPGQGSGANVLT
V: TRBV5-1; J: TRBJ2-3; CDR3: ASSFGGTDTQY
V: TRBV7-6; J: TRBJ2-7; CDR3: ASSLTSGNYEQY
V: TRBV4-3; J: TRBJ2-7; CDR3: ASSQNSGGLNYEQY
V: TRBV19; J: TRBJ1-1; CDR3: ASRGTANTEAF
V: TRBV6-6; J: TRBJ2-7; CDR3: ASSYTSYEQY
V: TRBV2; J: TRBJ2-7; CDR3: ASRDRLYEQY
V: TRBV5-1; J: TRBJ1-2; CDR3: ASSLGPGDGYT
V: TRBV5-6; J: TRBJ2-1; CDR3: ASRRTSGGLRSYNEQF
V: TRBV19; J: TRBJ2-7; CDR3: ARELRKGVGYEQY
V: TRBV27; J: TRBJ2-1; CDR3: ASSRSGGAGFNEQF
V: TRBV18; J: TRBJ1-3; CDR3: ASSPAGYSGNTIY
V: TRBV7-3; J: TRBJ2-7; CDR3: ASSLTAGGYEQY
V: TRBV10-1; J: TRBJ2-1; CDR3: ARGSGTGYNEQF
V: TRBV29-1; J: TRBJ2-3; CDR3: SVDSGQRTDTQY
V: TRBV5-1; J: TRBJ2-3; CDR3: ASSFEAGILTDTQY
V: TRBV19; J: TRBJ1-1; CDR3: ASRPGTGGVRTEAF
V: TRBV10-3; J: TRBJ2-3; CDR3: AISEGGQLADTQY
V: TRBV6-4; J: TRBJ2-1; CDR3: ASSPPIETGGGGNEQF
V: TRBV28; J: TRBJ1-1; CDR3: GARGGSGNEAF
V: TRBV28; J: TRBJ2-3; CDR3: ASRGRATDTQY
V: TRBV2; J: TRBJ1-1; CDR3: ASGPTGLTEAF
V: TRBV6-6; J: .; CDR3: ASSLAGGTYEQY
V: TRBV28; J: TRBJ1-2; CDR3: ASRKAGAGGYT